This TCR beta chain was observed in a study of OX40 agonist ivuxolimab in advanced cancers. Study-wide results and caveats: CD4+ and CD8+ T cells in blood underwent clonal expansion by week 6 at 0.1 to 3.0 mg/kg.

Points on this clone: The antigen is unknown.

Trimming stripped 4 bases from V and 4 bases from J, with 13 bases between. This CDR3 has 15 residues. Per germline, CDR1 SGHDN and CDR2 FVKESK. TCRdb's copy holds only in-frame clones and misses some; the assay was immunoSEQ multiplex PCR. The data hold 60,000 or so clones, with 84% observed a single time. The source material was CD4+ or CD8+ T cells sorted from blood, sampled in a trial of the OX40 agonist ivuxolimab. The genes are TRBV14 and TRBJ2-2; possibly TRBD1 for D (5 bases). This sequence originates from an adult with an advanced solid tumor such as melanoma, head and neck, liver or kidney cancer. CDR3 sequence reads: CASSLRQTPTGELFF. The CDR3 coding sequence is TGTGCCAGCAGCCTCAGACAGACACCCACCGGGGAGCTGTTTTTT.